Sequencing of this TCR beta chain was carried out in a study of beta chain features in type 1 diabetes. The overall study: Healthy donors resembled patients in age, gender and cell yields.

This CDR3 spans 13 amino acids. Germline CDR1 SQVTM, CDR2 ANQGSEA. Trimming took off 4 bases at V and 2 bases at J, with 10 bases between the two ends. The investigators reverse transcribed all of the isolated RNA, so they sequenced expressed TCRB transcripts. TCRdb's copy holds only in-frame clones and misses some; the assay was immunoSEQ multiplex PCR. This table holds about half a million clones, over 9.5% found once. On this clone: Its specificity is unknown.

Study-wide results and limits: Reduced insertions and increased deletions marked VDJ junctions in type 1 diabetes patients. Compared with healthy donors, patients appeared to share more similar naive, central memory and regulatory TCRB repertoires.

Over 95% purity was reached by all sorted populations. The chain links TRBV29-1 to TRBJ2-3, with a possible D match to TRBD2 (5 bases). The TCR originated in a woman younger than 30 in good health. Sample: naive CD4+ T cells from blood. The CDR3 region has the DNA TGCAGCGTTGTAGGAGGTGACACAGATACGCAGTATTTT. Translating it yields CSVVGGDTDTQYF.